What follows are 8 T cell receptor beta chains derived from one specimen sequenced in a study of cytomegalovirus exposure and HLA in healthy donors. It was with 60 Vbeta and 13 Jbeta primers that the PCR ran. The repertoire was sequenced with immunoSEQ multiplex PCR; TCRdb's copy has only in-frame clones and lacks some. Altogether about 130,000 clones are present, more than 80% being singletons, with the ten largest covering over 2%. The sequenced material came from PBMCs. The source is a man younger than 40 in good health and CMV-seronegative.

The chain links TRBV6-6 to TRBJ1-1; TRBD1 is a possible D gene (6 bases). Per germline, CDR1 MNHNY and CDR2 SVGAGI (reference sequence). Trimming pared 6 bases from V and 2 bases from J, leaving 16 bases between. CDR3 size: 15 residues. Here the CDR3 DNA reads TGTGCCAGCAGGGGTACGGGACAAATAAACACTGAAGCTTTCTTT. Amino acids: CASRGTGQINTEAFF.

This clone was seen just once. J is TRBJ1-5 and V is TRBV27; D is possibly TRBD1 (5 bases). Germline values: CDR1 MNHEY, CDR2 SMNVEV (reference sequence). V gave up 6 bases and J gave up 7 bases, with 16 bases separating them. This CDR3 contains 14 residues. DNA of the CDR3: TGTGCCAGCAGGAAAGACAGTTTCGGGCAGCCCCAGCATTTT. Translation gives CASRKDSFGQPQHF.

The chain recombines TRBV27 with TRBJ1-4; no definite D call. Germline V gene sequence: CDR1 MNHEY, CDR2 SMNVEV (reference sequence). The V end lost 5 bases, the J end lost 4 bases, and 5 bases lay between the germline ends. CDR3 size: 12 residues. The chain's CDR3 is CASSGLNEKLFF. As DNA, the CDR3 is TGTGCCAGCAGTGGGCTTAATGAAAAACTGTTTTTT.

This chain joins TRBV2 and TRBJ1-3; D perhaps matches TRBD1 (5 bases). Between the trimmed V and J ends, which lost 6 bases and 2 bases, there was a span of 14 bases. The CDR3 has 15 residues. From germline, CDR1 is SNHLY and CDR2 FYNNEI. CDR3 residues: CASSRIGAPGNTIYF. CDR3 DNA sequence: TGTGCCAGCAGCCGGATTGGGGCCCCTGGAAACACCATATATTTT. Full variable domain (rest looked up from reference TRBV2 and TRBJ1-3): EPEVTQTPSHQVTQMGQEVILRCVPISNHLYFYWYRQILGQKVEFLVSFYNNEISEKSEIFDDQFSVERPDGSNFTLKIRSTKLEDSAMYFCASSRIGAPGNTIYFGEGSWLTVV.

This chain uses TRBV29-1 with TRBJ2-6, with D unclear. This CDR3 spans 16 amino acids. The germline V gene has CDR1 SQVTM and CDR2 ANQGSEA. The V end lost 1 base, the J end lost 1 base, and 11 bases lay between the germline ends. CDR3 in amino acids: CSVEGGMDSGANVLTF. In DNA form, the CDR3 reads TGCAGCGTTGAAGGCGGAATGGATTCTGGGGCCAACGTCCTGACTTTC.

The chain uses TRBV28 and TRBJ2-7, with 11 bases aligning to TRBD1. CDR1 is MDHEN and CDR2 is SYDVKM in the germline V gene. Trimming at V came to 4 bases and at J to 3 bases, leaving 8 bases not matched to a gene. The CDR3 has 16 amino acids. CDR3 sequence (DNA): TGTGCCAGCAGTTCGCCCGGGACAGGGGGTAACTACGAGCAGTACTTC. It specifies CASSSPGTGGNYEQYF. The full variable domain, in which reference TRBV28 and TRBJ2-7 provide the parts outside the CDR3, is DVKVTQSSRYLVKRTGEKVFLECVQDMDHENMFWYRQDPGLGLRLIYFSYDVKMKEKGDIPEGYSVSREKKERFSLILESASTNQTSMYLCASSSPGTGGNYEQYFGPGTRLTVT.

This clone was found once. This chain links TRBV5-1 with TRBJ2-4; D is possibly TRBD2 (6 bases). The length of the CDR3 is 15 residues. The germline V gene has CDR1 SGHRS and CDR2 YFSETQ. Between the trimmed V and J ends, which lost 0 bases and 6 bases, there was a span of 13 bases. CDR3 bases: TGCGCCAGCAGCTTGGGGGACGGGGGTGTAAACATTCAGTACTTC. It yields the protein CASSLGDGGVNIQYF.

The chain is built from TRBV25-1 and TRBJ2-1; TRBD2 matches 9 bases. CDR3 size: 17 residues. The germline V gene has CDR1 MGHDK and CDR2 SYGVNS. With V trimmed by 4 bases and J by 8 bases, 15 bases remained unmatched. The CDR3 spells CASSGRIGGRAGDEQFF. CDR3 DNA: TGTGCCAGCAGTGGTAGAATTGGCGGGAGGGCCGGGGATGAGCAGTTCTTC.